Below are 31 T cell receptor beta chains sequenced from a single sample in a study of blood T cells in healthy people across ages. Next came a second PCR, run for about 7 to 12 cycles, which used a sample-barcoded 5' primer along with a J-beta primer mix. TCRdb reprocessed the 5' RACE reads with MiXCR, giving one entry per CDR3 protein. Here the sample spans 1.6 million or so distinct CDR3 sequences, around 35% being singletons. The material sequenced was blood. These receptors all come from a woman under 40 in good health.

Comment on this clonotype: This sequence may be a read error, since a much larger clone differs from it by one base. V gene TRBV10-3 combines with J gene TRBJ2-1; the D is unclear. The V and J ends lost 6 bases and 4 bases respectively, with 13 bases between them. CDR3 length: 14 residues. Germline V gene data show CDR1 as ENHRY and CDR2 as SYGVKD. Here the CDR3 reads CAIRERTEYNEQFF. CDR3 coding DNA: TGTGCCATCAGGGAACGGACCGAATACAATGAGCAGTTCTTC.

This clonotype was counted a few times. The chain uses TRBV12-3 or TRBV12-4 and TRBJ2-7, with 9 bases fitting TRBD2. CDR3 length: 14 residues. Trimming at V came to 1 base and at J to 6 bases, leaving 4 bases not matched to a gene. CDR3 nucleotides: TGTGCCAGCAGTTTAGGTAGCGGGGGAGGCGAGCAGTACTTC. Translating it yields CASSLGSGGGEQYF.

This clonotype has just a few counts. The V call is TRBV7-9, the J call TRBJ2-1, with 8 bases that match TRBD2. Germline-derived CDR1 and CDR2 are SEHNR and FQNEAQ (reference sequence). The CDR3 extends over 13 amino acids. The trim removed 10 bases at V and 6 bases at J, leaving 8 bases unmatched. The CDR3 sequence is CATTSGRANEQFF. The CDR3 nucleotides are TGTGCCACCACATCCGGGAGGGCCAATGAGCAGTTCTTC. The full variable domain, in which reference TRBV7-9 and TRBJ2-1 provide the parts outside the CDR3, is DTGVSQNPRHKITKRGQNVTFRCDPISEHNRLYWYRQTLGQGPEFLTYFQNEAQLEKSRLLSDRFSAERPKGSFSTLEIQRTEQGDSAMYLCATTSGRANEQFFGPGTRLTVL.

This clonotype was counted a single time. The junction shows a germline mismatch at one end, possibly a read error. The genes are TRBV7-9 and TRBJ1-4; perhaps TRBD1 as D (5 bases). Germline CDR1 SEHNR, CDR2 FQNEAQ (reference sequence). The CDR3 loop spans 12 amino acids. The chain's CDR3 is CVSSRGEEKLFF. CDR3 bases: TGTGTCAGCAGCCGAGGGGAGGAAAAACTGTTTTTT.

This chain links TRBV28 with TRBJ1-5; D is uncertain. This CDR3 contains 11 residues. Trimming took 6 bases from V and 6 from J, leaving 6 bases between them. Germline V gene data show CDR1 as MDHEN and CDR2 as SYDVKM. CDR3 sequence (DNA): TGTGCCAGCAGCGACTTTCAGCCCCAGCATTTT. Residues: CASSDFQPQHF.

The CDR3 nucleotides read TGTGCCAGCAGCCGAAGCGGGGGTCTCAGCTCCTACGAGCAGTACTTC. It yields the protein CASSRSGGLSSYEQYF. The chain employs TRBV3-1 and TRBJ2-7, with 8 bases aligning to TRBD2. The V gene's germline CDR1 is LGHDT and CDR2 YNNKEL (reference sequence). There are 16 residues in the CDR3. The ends lost 4 bases at V and 0 bases at J; junction bases unmatched: 8.

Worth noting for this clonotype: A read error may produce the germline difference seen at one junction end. In DNA form, the CDR3 reads TGTGCCAGCGGTGAAGAGGCAGAGGAGTTCTTC. Its protein is CASGEEAEEFF. The chain combines TRBV2 with TRBJ2-1; no definite D call. CDR1 is SNHLY, CDR2 FYNNEI, per germline. The CDR3 totals 11 residues.

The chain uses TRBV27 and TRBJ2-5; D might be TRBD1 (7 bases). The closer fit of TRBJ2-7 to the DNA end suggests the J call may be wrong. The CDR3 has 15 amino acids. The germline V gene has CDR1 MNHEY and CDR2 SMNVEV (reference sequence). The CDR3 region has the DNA TGTGCCAGCAGCCGACAGGGTTCAGTCGGGGGCGAGCAGTACTTC. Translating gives CASSRQGSVGGEQYF.

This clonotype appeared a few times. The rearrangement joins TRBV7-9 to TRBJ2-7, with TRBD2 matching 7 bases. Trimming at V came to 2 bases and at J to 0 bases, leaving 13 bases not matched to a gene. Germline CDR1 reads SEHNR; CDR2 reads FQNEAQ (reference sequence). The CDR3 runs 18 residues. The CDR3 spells CASSLLVSAGELSYEQYF. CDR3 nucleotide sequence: TGTGCCAGCAGCTTATTGGTGTCGGCGGGAGAGCTCTCCTACGAGCAGTACTTC.

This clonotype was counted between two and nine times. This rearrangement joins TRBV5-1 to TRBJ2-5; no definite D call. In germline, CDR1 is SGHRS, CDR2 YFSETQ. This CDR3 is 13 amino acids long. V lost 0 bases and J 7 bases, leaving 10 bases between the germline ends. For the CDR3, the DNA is TGCGCCAGCAGCTTGGGCCCAGTGGGGACCCAGTACTTC. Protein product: CASSLGPVGTQYF.

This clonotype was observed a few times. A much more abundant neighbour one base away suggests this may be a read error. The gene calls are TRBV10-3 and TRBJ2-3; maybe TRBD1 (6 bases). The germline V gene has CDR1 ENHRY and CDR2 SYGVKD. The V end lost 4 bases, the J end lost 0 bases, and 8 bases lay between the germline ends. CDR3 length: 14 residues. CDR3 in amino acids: CAISVDRSTDTQYF. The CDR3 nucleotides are TGTGCCATCAGTGTGGACAGAAGCACAGATACGCAGTATTTT.

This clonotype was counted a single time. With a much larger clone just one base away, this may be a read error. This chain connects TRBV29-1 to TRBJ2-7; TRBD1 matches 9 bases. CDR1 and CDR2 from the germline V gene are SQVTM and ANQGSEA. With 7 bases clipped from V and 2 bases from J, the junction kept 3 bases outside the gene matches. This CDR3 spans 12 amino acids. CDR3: CSGYRGPYEQYF. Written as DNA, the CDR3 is TGCAGCGGGTACAGGGGGCCCTACGAGCAGTACTTC.

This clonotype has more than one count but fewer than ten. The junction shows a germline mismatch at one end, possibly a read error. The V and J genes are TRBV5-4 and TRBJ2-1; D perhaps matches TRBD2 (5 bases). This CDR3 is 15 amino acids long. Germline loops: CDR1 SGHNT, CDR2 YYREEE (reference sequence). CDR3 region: CAGSLLSGPYNEQFF. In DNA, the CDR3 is TGTGCCGGCAGCTTGTTGAGCGGTCCCTACAATGAGCAGTTCTTC. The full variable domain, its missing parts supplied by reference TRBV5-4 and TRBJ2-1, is ETGVTQSPTHLIKTRGQQVTLRCSSQSGHNTVSWYQQALGQGPQFIFQYYREEENGRGNFPPRFSGLQFPNYSSELNVNALELDDSALYLCAGSLLSGPYNEQFFGPGTRLTVL.

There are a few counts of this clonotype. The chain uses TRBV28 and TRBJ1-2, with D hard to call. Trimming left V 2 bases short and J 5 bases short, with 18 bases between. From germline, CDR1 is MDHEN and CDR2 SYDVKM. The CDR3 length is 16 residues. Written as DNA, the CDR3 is TGTGCCAGCAGTTTAGGTGGCTCCGTTCCTAGTTATGGCTACACCTTC. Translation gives CASSLGGSVPSYGYTF.

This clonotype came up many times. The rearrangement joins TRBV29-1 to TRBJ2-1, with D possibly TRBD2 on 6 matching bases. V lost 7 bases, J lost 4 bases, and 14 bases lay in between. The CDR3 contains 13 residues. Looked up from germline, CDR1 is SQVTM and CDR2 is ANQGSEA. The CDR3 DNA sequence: TGCAGCGGAGGCGGGGCAGTATACAATGAGCAGTTCTTC. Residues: CSGGGAVYNEQFF.

The DNA of the CDR3 is TGTGCCAGCAGCCCCGGGGGCAGTCCTACCGAGCAGTACTTC. The encoded protein is CASSPGGSPTEQYF. The chain is built from TRBV7-3 and TRBJ2-7; tentatively, D is TRBD1 or TRBD2 (6 bases each). CDR3 length: 14 residues. V shed 5 bases and J shed 6 bases, with 17 bases lying between them. Germline CDR1 SGHTA, CDR2 FQGTGA.

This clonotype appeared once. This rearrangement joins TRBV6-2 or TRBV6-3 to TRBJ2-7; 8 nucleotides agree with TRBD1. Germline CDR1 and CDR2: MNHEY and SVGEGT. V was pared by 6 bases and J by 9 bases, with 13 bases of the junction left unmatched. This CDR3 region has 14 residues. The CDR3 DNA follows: TGTGCCAGCAGGTATTCGGGACAGGATGAGCGGCAGTACTTC. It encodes CASRYSGQDERQYF.

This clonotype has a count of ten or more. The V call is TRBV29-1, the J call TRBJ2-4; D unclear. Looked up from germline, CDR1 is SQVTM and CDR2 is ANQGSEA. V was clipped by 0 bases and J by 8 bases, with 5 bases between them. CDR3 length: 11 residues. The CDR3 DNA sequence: TGCAGCGTTGAAGATCAGGACATTCAGTACTTC. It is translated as CSVEDQDIQYF.

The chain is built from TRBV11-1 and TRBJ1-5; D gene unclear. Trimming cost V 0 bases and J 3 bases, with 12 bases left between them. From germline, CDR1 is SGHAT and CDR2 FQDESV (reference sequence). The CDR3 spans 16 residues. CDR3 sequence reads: CASSLAKGTLNQPQHF. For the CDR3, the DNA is TGTGCCAGCAGCTTAGCCAAGGGAACCCTCAATCAGCCCCAGCATTTT.

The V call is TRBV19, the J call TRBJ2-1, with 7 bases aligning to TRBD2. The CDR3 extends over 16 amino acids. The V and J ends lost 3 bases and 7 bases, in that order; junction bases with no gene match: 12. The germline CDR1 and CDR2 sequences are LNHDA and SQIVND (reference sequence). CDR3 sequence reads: CASSIGGRALWNEQFF. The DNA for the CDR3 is TGTGCCAGTAGTATTGGGGGGAGGGCCCTCTGGAATGAGCAGTTCTTC.

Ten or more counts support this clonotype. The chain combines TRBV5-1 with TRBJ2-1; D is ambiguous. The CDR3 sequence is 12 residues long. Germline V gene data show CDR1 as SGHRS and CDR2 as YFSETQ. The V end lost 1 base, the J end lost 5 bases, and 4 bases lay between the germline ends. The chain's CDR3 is CASSLLDNEQFF. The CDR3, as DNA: TGCGCCAGCAGCTTGCTCGACAATGAGCAGTTCTTC.

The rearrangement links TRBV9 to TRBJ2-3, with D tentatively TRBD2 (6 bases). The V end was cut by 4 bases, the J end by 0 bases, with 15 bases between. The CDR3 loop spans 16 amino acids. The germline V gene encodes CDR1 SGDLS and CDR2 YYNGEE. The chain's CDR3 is CASSPIAEISTDTQYF. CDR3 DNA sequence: TGTGCCAGCAGCCCGATAGCGGAAATCAGCACAGATACGCAGTATTTT.

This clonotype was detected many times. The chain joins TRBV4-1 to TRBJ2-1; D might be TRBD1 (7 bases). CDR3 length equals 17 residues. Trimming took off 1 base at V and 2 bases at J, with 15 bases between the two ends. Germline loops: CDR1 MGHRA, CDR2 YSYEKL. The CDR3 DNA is TGCGCCAGCAGCCAAGTGGAGGGGGCCTCCCCCTACAATGAGCAGTTCTTC. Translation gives CASSQVEGASPYNEQFF.

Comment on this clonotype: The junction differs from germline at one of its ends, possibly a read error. The DNA for the CDR3 is TGTGCCTGCAGCCGAGGGCCCCCAGATACGCAGTATTTT. Protein sequence: CACSRGPPDTQYF. This chain links TRBV6-5 with TRBJ2-3, with D possibly TRBD2 on 5 matching bases. The CDR3 runs to 13 residues. Germline V CDR1 and CDR2: MNHEY, SVGAGI.

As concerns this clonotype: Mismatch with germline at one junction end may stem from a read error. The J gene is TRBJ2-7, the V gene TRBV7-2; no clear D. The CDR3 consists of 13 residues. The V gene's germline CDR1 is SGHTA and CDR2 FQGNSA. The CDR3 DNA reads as TGTGCCGGCAGCTTCAGCTCTAACTACGAGCAGTACTTC. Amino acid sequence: CAGSFSSNYEQYF.

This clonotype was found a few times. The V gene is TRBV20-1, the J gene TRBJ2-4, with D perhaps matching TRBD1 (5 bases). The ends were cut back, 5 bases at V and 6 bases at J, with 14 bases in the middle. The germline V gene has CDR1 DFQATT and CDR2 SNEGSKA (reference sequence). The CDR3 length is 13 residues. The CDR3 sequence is CSAGPRQPNIQYF. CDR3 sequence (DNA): TGCAGTGCTGGACCGCGACAGCCAAACATTCAGTACTTC.

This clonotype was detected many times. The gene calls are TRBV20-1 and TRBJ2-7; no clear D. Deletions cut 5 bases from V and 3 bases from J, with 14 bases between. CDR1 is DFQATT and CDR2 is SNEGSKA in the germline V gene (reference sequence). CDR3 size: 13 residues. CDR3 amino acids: CSAVRESGYEQYF. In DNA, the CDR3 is TGCAGTGCTGTGAGAGAGAGTGGCTACGAGCAGTACTTC.

This CDR3 is CASSFEGGETQYF. DNA for the CDR3: TGTGCCAGCAGCTTTGAGGGCGGAGAGACCCAGTACTTC. V gene TRBV13 combines with J gene TRBJ2-5, with a possible D match to TRBD2 (5 bases). Per germline, CDR1 PRHDT and CDR2 FYEKMQ (reference sequence). CDR3 length equals 13 residues. Between the trimmed V and J ends, which lost 3 bases and 4 bases, there was a span of 9 bases.

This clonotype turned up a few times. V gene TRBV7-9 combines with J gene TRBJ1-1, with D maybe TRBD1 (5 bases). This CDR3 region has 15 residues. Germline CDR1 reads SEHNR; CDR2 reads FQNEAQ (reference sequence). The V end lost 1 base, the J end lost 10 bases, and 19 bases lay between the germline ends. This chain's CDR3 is CASSLGGRSLERAFF. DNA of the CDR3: TGTGCCAGCAGCTTAGGGGGCAGGTCCCTAGAAAGAGCTTTCTTT.

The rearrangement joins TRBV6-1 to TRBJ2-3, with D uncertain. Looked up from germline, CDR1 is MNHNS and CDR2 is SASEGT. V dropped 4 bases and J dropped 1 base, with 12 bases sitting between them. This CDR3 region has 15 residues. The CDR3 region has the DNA TGTGCCAGCAGTGCTCACGAAGCTGGCACAGATACGCAGTATTTT. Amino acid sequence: CASSAHEAGTDTQYF.

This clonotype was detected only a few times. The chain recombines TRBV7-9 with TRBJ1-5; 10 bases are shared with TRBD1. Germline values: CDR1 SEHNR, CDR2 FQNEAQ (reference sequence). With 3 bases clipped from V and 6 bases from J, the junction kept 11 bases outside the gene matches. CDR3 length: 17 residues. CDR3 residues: CASSFFGDRGSLQPQHF. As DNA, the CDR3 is TGTGCCAGCAGCTTTTTTGGGGACAGGGGATCCCTTCAGCCCCAGCATTTT.